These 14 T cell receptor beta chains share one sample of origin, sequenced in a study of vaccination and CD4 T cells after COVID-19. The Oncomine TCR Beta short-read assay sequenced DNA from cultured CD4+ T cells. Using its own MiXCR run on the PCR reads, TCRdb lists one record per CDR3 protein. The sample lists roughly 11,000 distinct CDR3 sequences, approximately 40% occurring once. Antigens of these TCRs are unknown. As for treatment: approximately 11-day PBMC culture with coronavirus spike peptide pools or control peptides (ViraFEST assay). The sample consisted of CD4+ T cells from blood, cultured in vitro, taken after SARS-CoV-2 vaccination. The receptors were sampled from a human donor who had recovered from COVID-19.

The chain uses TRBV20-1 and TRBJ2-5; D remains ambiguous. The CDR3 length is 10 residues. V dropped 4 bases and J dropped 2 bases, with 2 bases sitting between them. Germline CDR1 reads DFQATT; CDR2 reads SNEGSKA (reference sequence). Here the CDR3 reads CSAIQETQYF. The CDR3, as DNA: TGCAGTGCTATACAAGAGACCCAGTACTTC.

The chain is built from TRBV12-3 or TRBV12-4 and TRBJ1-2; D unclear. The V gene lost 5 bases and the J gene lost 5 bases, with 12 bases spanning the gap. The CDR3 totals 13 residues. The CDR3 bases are TGTGCCAGCAGTCCATCGAATGCGTATGGCTACACCTTC. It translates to CASSPSNAYGYTF.

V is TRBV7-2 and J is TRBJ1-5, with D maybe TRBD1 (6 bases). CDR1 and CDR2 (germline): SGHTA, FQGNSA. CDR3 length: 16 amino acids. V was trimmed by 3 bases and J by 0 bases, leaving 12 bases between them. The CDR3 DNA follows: TGTGCCAGCAGCTTTAGACAGGCTTATAGCAATCAGCCCCAGCATTTT. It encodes CASSFRQAYSNQPQHF.

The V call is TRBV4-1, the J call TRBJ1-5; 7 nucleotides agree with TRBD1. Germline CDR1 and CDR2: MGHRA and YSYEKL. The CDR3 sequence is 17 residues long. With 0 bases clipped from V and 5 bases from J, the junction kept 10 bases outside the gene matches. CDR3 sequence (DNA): TGCGCCAGCAGCCAAGATCTCGGCAGGGGGTTCCATCAGCCCCAGCATTTT. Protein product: CASSQDLGRGFHQPQHF.

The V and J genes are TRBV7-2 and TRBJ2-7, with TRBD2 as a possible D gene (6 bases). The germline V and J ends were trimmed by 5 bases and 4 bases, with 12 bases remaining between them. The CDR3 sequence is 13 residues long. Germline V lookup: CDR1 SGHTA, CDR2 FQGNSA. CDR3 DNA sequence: TGTGCCAGCAGCACCGGGACTGGATACGAGCAGTACTTC. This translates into CASSTGTGYEQYF.

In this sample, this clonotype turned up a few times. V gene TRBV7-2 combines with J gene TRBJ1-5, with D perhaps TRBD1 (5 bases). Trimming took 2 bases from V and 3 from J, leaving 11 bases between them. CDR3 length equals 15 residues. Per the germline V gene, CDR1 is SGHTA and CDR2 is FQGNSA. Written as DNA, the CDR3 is TGTGCCAGCAGCTTAAGCAGGGTGGTCAATCAGCCCCAGCATTTT. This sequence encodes CASSLSRVVNQPQHF.

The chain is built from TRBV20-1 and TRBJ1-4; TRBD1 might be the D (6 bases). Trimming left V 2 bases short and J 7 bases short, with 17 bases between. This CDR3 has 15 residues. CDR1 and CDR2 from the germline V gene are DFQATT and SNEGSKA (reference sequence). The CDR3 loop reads CSARSPGGQGEKLFF. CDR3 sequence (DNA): TGCAGTGCTAGATCCCCCGGGGGGCAAGGTGAAAAACTGTTTTTT.

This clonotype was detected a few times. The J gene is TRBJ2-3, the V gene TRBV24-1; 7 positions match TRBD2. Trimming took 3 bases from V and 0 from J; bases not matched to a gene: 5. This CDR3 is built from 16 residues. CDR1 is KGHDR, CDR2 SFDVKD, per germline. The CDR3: CATSDLERGSTDTQYF. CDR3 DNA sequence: TGTGCCACCAGTGATCTGGAGCGGGGTAGCACAGATACGCAGTATTTT.

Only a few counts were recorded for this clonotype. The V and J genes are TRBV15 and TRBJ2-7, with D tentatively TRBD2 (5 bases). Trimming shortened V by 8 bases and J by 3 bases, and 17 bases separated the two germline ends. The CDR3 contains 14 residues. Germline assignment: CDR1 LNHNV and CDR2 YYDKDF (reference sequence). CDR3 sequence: CATRFPGKRYEQYF. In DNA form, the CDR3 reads TGTGCCACCCGATTCCCCGGGAAACGCTACGAGCAGTACTTC. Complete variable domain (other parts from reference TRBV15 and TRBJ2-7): DAMVIQNPRYQVTQFGKPVTLSCSQTLNHNVMYWYQQKSSQAPKLLFHYYDKDFNNEADTPDNFQSRRPNTSFCFLDIRSPGLGDTAMYLCATRFPGKRYEQYFGPGTRLTVT.

The CDR3 loop is CASSWDRDQFF. The CDR3 DNA reads TGTGCCAGCAGTTGGGACAGAGACCAGTTCTTC. The chain is built from TRBV2 and TRBJ2-1; 7 bases are shared with TRBD1. The V gene end was trimmed by 5 bases and the J gene end by 13 bases; junction bases not matched to a gene: 5. This CDR3 spans 11 amino acids. CDR1 and CDR2 (germline): SNHLY, FYNNEI.

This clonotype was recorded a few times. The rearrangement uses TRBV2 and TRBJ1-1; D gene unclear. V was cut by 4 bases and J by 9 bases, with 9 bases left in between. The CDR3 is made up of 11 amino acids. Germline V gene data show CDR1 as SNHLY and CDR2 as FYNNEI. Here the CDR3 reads CASSARQKAFF. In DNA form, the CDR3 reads TGTGCCAGCAGTGCCAGGCAGAAAGCTTTCTTT.

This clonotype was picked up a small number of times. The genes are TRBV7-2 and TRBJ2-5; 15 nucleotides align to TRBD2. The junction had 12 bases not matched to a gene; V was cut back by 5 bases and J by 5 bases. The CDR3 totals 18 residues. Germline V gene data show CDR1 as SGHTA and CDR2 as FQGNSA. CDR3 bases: TGTGCCAGCAGCCTGGGACTAGCGGGAGGAGGAAGGGGGGAGACCCAGTACTTC. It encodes CASSLGLAGGGRGETQYF.

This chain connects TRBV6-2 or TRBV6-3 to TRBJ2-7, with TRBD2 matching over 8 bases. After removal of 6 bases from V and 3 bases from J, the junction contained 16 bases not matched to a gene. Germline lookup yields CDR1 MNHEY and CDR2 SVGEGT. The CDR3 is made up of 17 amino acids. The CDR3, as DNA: TGTGCCAGCAGCCTTTCCGGGACTAGAAGTCTACTCTACGAGCAGTACTTC. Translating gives CASSLSGTRSLLYEQYF.

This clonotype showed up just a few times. Here the CDR3 reads CSARDPGTGVEVRQPQHF. CDR3 in DNA: TGCAGTGCTAGAGATCCCGGGACAGGGGTAGAGGTTCGTCAGCCCCAGCATTTT. The chain joins TRBV20-1 to TRBJ1-5; 10 nucleotides agree with TRBD1. The junction had 14 bases not matched to a gene; V was cut back by 0 bases and J by 6 bases. This CDR3 is 18 amino acids long. Germline loops: CDR1 DFQATT, CDR2 SNEGSKA (reference sequence).